A single count supports the clone carrying this T cell receptor (beta chain). The target antigen is unknown. The sample belongs to a study of somatic mutations in cytotoxic T cells in rheumatoid arthritis. For the study at large: Patient blood (about 30 ml EDTA) was taken immediately after diagnosis and before treatment. Regarding the study as a whole: In rheumatoid arthritis patients, unlike healthy controls, CD8+ clonality rose with age.

The germline V and J ends were trimmed by 5 bases and 0 bases, with 14 bases remaining between them. There are 15 residues in the CDR3. Germline CDR1 WSHSY, CDR2 SAAADI. Measured with immunoSEQ multiplex PCR; TCRdb has only the in-frame clones, and not every one. The table lists around 13,000 clones, about 83% of them singletons. Sequencing was performed on CD8+ T cells sorted from blood. The sequence came from an adult with rheumatoid arthritis. V is TRBV10-2 and J is TRBJ2-7, with D maybe TRBD1 (6 bases). For the CDR3, the DNA is TGCGCCAGCAGTCAATCGGGACACCGCTCCTACGAGCAGTACTTC. Translating gives CASSQSGHRSYEQYF.